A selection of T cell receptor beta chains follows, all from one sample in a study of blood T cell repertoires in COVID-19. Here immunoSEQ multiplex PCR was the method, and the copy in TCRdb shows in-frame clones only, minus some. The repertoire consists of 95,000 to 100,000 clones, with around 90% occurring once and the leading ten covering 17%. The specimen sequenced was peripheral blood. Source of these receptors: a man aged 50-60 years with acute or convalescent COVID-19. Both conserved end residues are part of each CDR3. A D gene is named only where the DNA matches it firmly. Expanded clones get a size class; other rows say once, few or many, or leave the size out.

CASSDRGRFNSPLHF TGTGCCAGTAGTGACAGGGGGCGTTTTAATTCACCCCTCCACTTT . TRBD1 TRBJ1-6 TRBV19
CASTDRGIGYGYTF TGTGCCAGCACGGACAGGGGGATTGGCTATGGCTACACCTTC . TRBD1 TRBJ1-2 TRBV3-1/TRBV3-2
CASSLVPTNTYSNQPQHF TGTGCCAGCAGCTTAGTCCCCACTAATACCTATAGCAATCAGCCCCAGCATTTT . . TRBJ1-5 TRBV7-9
CASSPSHTGELFF TGTGCCAGCTCACCGAGCCACACCGGGGAGCTGTTTTTT . . TRBJ2-2 TRBV18
CASSLDRASYNEQFF TGTGCCAGCAGCCTGGACAGGGCATCCTACAATGAGCAGTTCTTC . TRBD1 TRBJ2-1 TRBV11-2
CASSTQGVYEQYF TGTGCCAGCAGCACACAGGGGGTCTACGAGCAGTACTTC . TRBD1 TRBJ2-7 TRBV7-2
CASSPSLAGVFNEQFF TGTGCCAGCAGCCCCTCGCTAGCGGGGGTTTTCAATGAGCAGTTCTTC . TRBD2 TRBJ2-1 TRBV7-6
CAISESKGQGNNEQFF TGTGCCATCAGTGAGTCGAAGGGACAGGGCAACAATGAGCAGTTCTTC . TRBD1 TRBJ2-1 TRBV10-3
CASSRGISYEQYF TGCGCCAGTTCCAGGGGGATCTCCTACGAGCAGTACTTC . TRBD1 TRBJ2-7 TRBV10-1
CSVEQYNEQFF TGCAGCGTTGAACAGTACAATGAGCAGTTCTTC . . TRBJ2-1 TRBV29-1
CARGTGDFVQYF TGTGCCCGGGGGACAGGGGATTTTGTGCAGTACTTC . TRBD1 TRBJ2-7 TRBV30
CASRPSGGYNEQFF TGTGCCAGCAGACCTAGCGGGGGTTACAATGAGCAGTTCTTC . TRBD2 TRBJ2-1 TRBV6-2/TRBV6-3
CASSPEGQRTDTQYF TGTGCCAGCTCGCCCGAGGGACAGCGCACAGATACGCAGTATTTT . TRBD1 TRBJ2-3 TRBV18
CASSPRDRLYEQYF TGTGCCAGCAGCCCCCGGGACAGACTCTACGAGCAGTACTTC . TRBD1 TRBJ2-7 TRBV9
CASSTPGPYTEAFF TGTGCCAGCAGTACCCCTGGGCCCTACACTGAAGCTTTCTTT . . TRBJ1-1 TRBV6-5
CASSINSGAYNEQFF TGTGCCAGTAGTATTAATAGCGGCGCCTACAATGAGCAGTTCTTC once . TRBJ2-1 TRBV19
CAWRSKSYRGSYTF TGTGCCTGGAGGAGTAAATCTTACAGGGGATCCTACACCTTC . TRBD1 TRBJ1-2 TRBV30
CASSPGGGDSNQPQHF TGTGCCAGCAGCCCCGGAGGGGGGGATAGCAATCAGCCCCAGCATTTT . . TRBJ1-5 TRBV7-2
CASTRVVGSYNSPLHF TGTGCCAGCACCCGGGTGGTCGGGTCCTATAATTCACCCCTCCACTTT few . TRBJ1-6 TRBV28
CASSIRGTLGGQPQHF TGTGCCAGTAGTATTAGAGGAACACTCGGCGGGCAGCCCCAGCATTTT . . TRBJ1-5 TRBV19
CASSLAGSGTGYTF TGTGCCAGCAGCTTAGCCGGGTCGGGAACTGGCTACACCTTC . . TRBJ1-2 TRBV7-8
CASSRTAPPETQYF TGCGCCAGCAGCCGGACAGCCCCCCCAGAGACCCAGTACTTC . . TRBJ2-5 TRBV5-1
CASTASAGANQPQHF TGTGCCAGCACCGCCTCGGCAGGGGCCAATCAGCCCCAGCATTTT . . TRBJ1-5 TRBV6-6
CSAAGTGYEQYF TGCAGCGCCGCCGGGACAGGATACGAGCAGTACTTC . TRBD1 TRBJ2-7 TRBV29-1
CATSRDAANEKLFF TGTGCCACCAGCAGAGATGCGGCTAATGAAAAACTGTTTTTT . . TRBJ1-4 TRBV15
CASSRGQGSYGYTF TGTGCCAGCAGTCGAGGACAGGGGAGCTATGGCTACACCTTC . TRBD1 TRBJ1-2 TRBV7-9
CASSFGGEETQYF TGCGCCAGCAGCTTCGGGGGAGAAGAGACCCAGTACTTC . . TRBJ2-5 TRBV5-1
CASSFAGTPNTEAFF TGCGCCAGCAGCTTTGCCGGGACACCGAACACTGAAGCTTTCTTT . . TRBJ1-1 TRBV5-1
CASSLGAGATYEQYF TGTGCCAGCAGTTTAGGGGCAGGGGCCACCTACGAGCAGTACTTC . . TRBJ2-7 TRBV27
CASSLSRAGYTF TGTGCCAGCAGCTTATCCAGGGCTGGCTACACCTTC . . TRBJ1-2 TRBV11-2
CASSDSGGLGYTF TGTGCCAGCAGTGACTCCGGGGGGTTGGGCTACACCTTC . . TRBJ1-2 TRBV6-4
CASSPPDRVGEQYF TGTGCCAGCTCACCCCCCGACAGGGTAGGCGAGCAGTACTTC . TRBD1 TRBJ2-7 TRBV18
CASSPDWGTSSYNEQFF TGCGCCAGCAGCCCAGACTGGGGGACAAGCTCCTACAATGAGCAGTTCTTC . . TRBJ2-1 TRBV4-1
CASKQGLTHEKLFF TGCGCCAGCAAACAGGGTCTCACGCATGAAAAACTGTTTTTT . . TRBJ1-4 TRBV5-1
CASSVDSLTDTQYF TGTGCCAGCAGCGTAGACAGCCTGACGGATACGCAGTATTTT . . TRBJ2-3 TRBV9
CAISGTENTEAFF TGTGCCATCTCCGGGACAGAGAACACTGAAGCTTTCTTT . TRBD1 TRBJ1-1 TRBV6-5
CASSLLAGGSSDTQYF TGTGCCAGCAGCTTACTCGCGGGGGGTTCCTCAGATACGCAGTATTTT . TRBD2 TRBJ2-3 TRBV7-2
CASRPGTVSDNSPLHF TGTGCCAGCAGACCCGGGACAGTGAGCGACAATTCACCCCTCCACTTT . TRBD1 TRBJ1-6 TRBV6-6